These 15 T cell receptor beta chains came from one sample sequenced in a study of T cells after yellow fever vaccination. Each CDR3 protein gets one entry after TCRdb re-called the 5' RACE reads with MiXCR. The table shows 250,000 to 300,000 distinct CDR3 sequences, with 5.2% occurring only once. This specimen consisted of CD4+ T cells sorted from PBMCs, obtained on the day of the yellow fever booster vaccination. The origin of the receptors is a man aged 18 to 30 who received the YFV17D yellow fever vaccine.

V gene TRBV5-1 combines with J gene TRBJ2-3; 7 bases are shared with TRBD1. The CDR3 is 15 amino acids. The germline V gene has CDR1 SGHRS and CDR2 YFSETQ. J lost 2 bases, V lost 6 bases, and 9 bases had no gene match. As DNA, the CDR3 is TGCGCCAGCAAGTCGGCAGGGGGTACCACAGATACGCAGTATTTT. Its translation is CASKSAGGTTDTQYF.

This clonotype was detected many times. The chain couples TRBV7-2 to TRBJ1-2; TRBD1 agrees at 9 bases. The CDR3 is 17 residues long. V was pared by 0 bases and J by 7 bases, with 12 bases of the junction left unmatched. CDR1 and CDR2 (germline): SGHTA, FQGNSA. The CDR3 loop reads CASSLAEGYGTGFGYTF. The CDR3 coding sequence is TGTGCCAGCAGCTTAGCAGAAGGATACGGGACAGGGTTTGGCTACACCTTC.

This clonotype was counted between two and nine times. The V and J genes are TRBV4-3 and TRBJ1-1; TRBD1 might be the D (5 bases). The CDR3 extends over 13 amino acids. V was cut by 0 bases and J by 5 bases, with 7 bases left in between. The germline V gene encodes CDR1 LGHNA and CDR2 YSLEER. DNA for the CDR3: TGCGCCAGCAGCCAAGACGGGGCGACTGAAGCTTTCTTT. Translating it yields CASSQDGATEAFF.

This sequence joins TRBV6-5 and TRBJ2-7; D remains unclear. The CDR3 contains 12 residues. Germline V gene sequence: CDR1 MNHEY, CDR2 SVGAGI. V dropped 6 bases and J dropped 6 bases, with 12 bases sitting between them. CDR3: CASSYTNGEQYF. In nucleotides, the CDR3 is TGTGCCAGCAGCTACACTAACGGCGAGCAGTACTTC.

There are a few counts of this clonotype. This sequence joins TRBV6-5 and TRBJ2-2, with TRBD1 matching over 10 bases. Germline assignment: CDR1 MNHEY and CDR2 SVGAGI. The CDR3 runs 15 residues. V lost 5 bases to trimming and J lost 6 bases; unmatched junction nucleotides: 6. As DNA, the CDR3 is TGTGCCAGCAGTGCGACAGGGGGCTCGGCCGGGGAGCTGTTTTTT. Translated: CASSATGGSAGELFF.

This clonotype was found many times. The chain couples TRBV4-3 to TRBJ2-7; 10 bases agree with TRBD1. The V segment lost 3 bases and the J segment 3 bases; nucleotides outside the gene matches: 5. Germline assignment: CDR1 LGHNA and CDR2 YSLEER. The CDR3 consists of 15 residues. The CDR3 DNA sequence: TGCGCCAGCAGCCACGGACAGGGGGTTCACTACGAGCAGTACTTC. Its protein is CASSHGQGVHYEQYF.

This chain joins TRBV4-3 and TRBJ1-4; D ambiguous. Between the trimmed V and J ends, which lost 0 bases and 2 bases, there was a span of 7 bases. CDR1 is LGHNA and CDR2 is YSLEER in the germline V gene. The CDR3 contains 15 residues. The CDR3 bases are TGCGCCAGCAGCCAAGAAGTCCGGACTAATGAAAAACTGTTTTTT. Its translation: CASSQEVRTNEKLFF.

The chain combines TRBV11-3 with TRBJ1-2; D is unresolved. The CDR3 spans 13 residues. The germline gives CDR1 SGHNT, CDR2 YENEEA. Trimming shortened V by 9 bases and J by 3 bases, and 14 bases separated the two germline ends. The CDR3 sequence is CARISPRDYGYTF. The CDR3 DNA follows: TGTGCCAGAATAAGCCCTCGTGACTATGGCTACACCTTC.

With regard to this clonotype: The germline gene is not matched at one end of the junction; a read error may be the cause. This chain's CDR3 is CASSQDLLGGRVF. CDR3 DNA sequence: TGTGCCAGCAGCCAAGATCTGTTGGGAGGCAGGGTCTTC. This chain uses TRBV4-2 with TRBJ2-1; D is perhaps TRBD2 (6 bases). The CDR3 consists of 13 residues. The germline gives CDR1 LGHNA, CDR2 YNFKEQ.

This chain connects TRBV12-3 or TRBV12-4 to TRBJ1-1; D is ambiguous. The CDR3 has 11 amino acids. V lost 7 bases and J lost 7, with 10 bases in between. The CDR3 loop reads CASTREIEAFF. The CDR3 nucleotides read TGTGCCAGCACCCGGGAGATTGAAGCTTTCTTT.

This clonotype has a count of ten or more. The chain couples TRBV12-3 or TRBV12-4 to TRBJ1-6; D is uncertain. The CDR3 is 14 amino acids. V was pared by 3 bases and J by 5 bases, with 8 bases between. The CDR3 DNA is TGTGCCAGCAGTTTGAACAGAAATAATTCACCCCTCCACTTT. Amino acids: CASSLNRNNSPLHF.

The J gene is TRBJ2-7, the V gene TRBV10-2; D unresolved. Germline CDR1 is WSHSY and CDR2 is SAAADI. The V gene lost 5 bases and the J gene lost 3 bases, with 14 bases spanning the gap. The CDR3 totals 14 residues. CDR3 loop: CASSSAMAFYEQYF. CDR3 bases: TGCGCCAGCAGTAGCGCAATGGCGTTCTACGAGCAGTACTTC.

The chain is built from TRBV28 and TRBJ2-7; D may be TRBD2 (5 bases). The V gene's germline CDR1 is MDHEN and CDR2 SYDVKM. Trimming pared 4 bases from V and 3 bases from J, leaving 10 bases between. The CDR3 loop spans 13 amino acids. CDR3 region: CASSSGFLYEQYV. The CDR3 DNA follows: TGTGCCAGCAGTTCGGGGTTCCTCTACGAGCAGTACGTC.

This sequence joins TRBV4-2 and TRBJ2-1, with TRBD2 matching over 12 bases. Germline V gene data show CDR1 as LGHNA and CDR2 as YNFKEQ. V shed 3 bases and J 7 bases; nucleotides not matched to a gene: 7. The CDR3 covers 16 residues. The CDR3 loop is CASSHVLAGGWNEQFF. Here the CDR3 DNA reads TGTGCCAGCAGCCATGTACTAGCGGGGGGCTGGAATGAGCAGTTCTTC.

This chain uses TRBV20-1 with TRBJ2-7; TRBD1 is a possible D gene (5 bases). The CDR3 consists of 13 residues. Per the germline V gene, CDR1 is DFQATT and CDR2 is SNEGSKA (reference sequence). V lost 5 bases to trimming and J lost 3 bases, with 14 bases between them. The CDR3 is CSAYSGHNYEQYF. DNA for the CDR3: TGCAGTGCTTATTCCGGACACAACTACGAGCAGTACTTC.